This record concerns one T cell receptor beta chain sequence. The DNA is left out, because the CDR3 cannot be placed on it with certainty; the CDR3 is given as TCRdb lists it. Only in-frame clones appear in the TCRdb table, and some are missing; sequencing was by immunoSEQ multiplex PCR. The table has just over 300,000 clones, 75% to 90% seen once. This entry belongs to a study of blood T cell repertoires in COVID-19. Whole-study context: The origin of the acute and convalescent COVID-19 samples was the United States, Italy and Spain. PBMCs, B-cell-depleted T cells, or T cells provided the cDNA or gDNA that made up the material.

A total of 17 residues make up the CDR3, ends included. CDR1 and CDR2 (germline): MDHEN, SYDVKM. The chain combines TRBV28 with TRBJ2-1; the D call TRBD1 from the table was never checked on the DNA. The sequence derives from a man aged 18 to 30 with active or convalescent COVID-19. Specimen: peripheral blood. The CDR3 region is CASSLERDRVNYNEQFF.